This TCR beta chain is drawn from a study of cytomegalovirus exposure and HLA in healthy donors. The study ran its PCR with 60 Vbeta and 13 Jbeta primers. Profiling relied on immunoSEQ multiplex PCR, and the TCRdb table lists in-frame clones only, not all of them. The sample has some 160,000 clones; approximately 79% are singletons. The CDR3 runs 15 residues. Germline CDR1 and CDR2: SGHRS and YFSETQ. V was clipped by 4 bases and J by 4 bases, with 17 bases between them. Overall study findings and caveats: More clonal expansion characterized HLA-associated TCR beta chains than equally common others in a later analysis. A few chains linked to CMV were shown in vitro to be specific for CMV antigens. A cluster of highly shared sequence variants was likely a sequencing artifact.

About this clone: Its antigen is unknown.

Input material: PBMCs. This sequence joins TRBV5-1 and TRBJ2-5; TRBD2 is a possible D gene (5 bases). This sequence was found in a woman under 40 in good health and CMV-seronegative. DNA for the CDR3: TGCGCCAGCAGCCAAGACACGGGGATTAGAGAGACCCAGTACTTC. It translates to CASSQDTGIRETQYF.